Each of the 26 T cell receptor beta chains below was sequenced from the same sample in a study of blood T cell repertoires in COVID-19. TCRdb's copy holds only in-frame clones and misses some; the assay was immunoSEQ multiplex PCR. This sample carries 250,000 or so clones, less than 90% of them seen once, and the ten largest clones take more than 1.5%. Sequences were obtained from peripheral blood. These receptors were collected from a woman aged 40 to 50 who had recovered from COVID-19.

The chain combines TRBV4-1 with TRBJ2-5; D possibly corresponds to TRBD2 (5 bases). This CDR3 comprises 16 residues. V was clipped by 4 bases and J by 2 bases, with 17 bases between them. The germline CDR1 and CDR2 sequences are MGHRA and YSYEKL. The CDR3 region is CASSRREVMAQETQYF. CDR3 in DNA: TGCGCCAGCAGCCGCCGGGAAGTTATGGCGCAAGAGACCCAGTACTTC.

The chain joins TRBV2 to TRBJ1-2, with 8 bases matching TRBD1. The V gene end was trimmed by 5 bases and the J gene end by 2 bases; junction bases not matched to a gene: 4. Germline CDR1 reads SNHLY; CDR2 reads FYNNEI. The CDR3 is 14 residues long. The CDR3 region has the DNA TGTGCCAGCAGTCGGGCAGGGGGCAACTATGGCTACACCTTC. Translated, it gives CASSRAGGNYGYTF. The full variable domain, completed using reference TRBV2 and TRBJ1-2, is EPEVTQTPSHQVTQMGQEVILRCVPISNHLYFYWYRQILGQKVEFLVSFYNNEISEKSEIFDDQFSVERPDGSNFTLKIRSTKLEDSAMYFCASSRAGGNYGYTFGSGTRLTVV.

This clone occurred a few times. This chain connects TRBV10-1 to TRBJ1-1; weak D call: TRBD1 (5 bases). Germline V gives CDR1 WNHNN, CDR2 SYGVQD (reference sequence). The CDR3 has 13 residues. The V and J ends lost 6 bases and 0 bases respectively, with 8 bases between them. CDR3 loop: CASSDSLNTEAFF. The CDR3 DNA reads as TGCGCCAGCAGCGACAGTTTGAACACTGAAGCTTTCTTT.

This clone was recorded once. The chain couples TRBV18 to TRBJ1-1, with 8 bases aligning to TRBD1. Per germline, CDR1 KGHSH and CDR2 LQKENI. The CDR3 is 15 residues long. Losses at the gene ends were 3 bases for V and 3 bases for J; bases not matched to a gene: 6. The CDR3 region has the DNA TGTGCCAGCTCACCCCCGGACAGGGCGGACACTGAAGCTTTCTTT. It codes for CASSPPDRADTEAFF.

The chain combines TRBV3-1 (or the pseudogene TRBV3-2) with TRBJ2-7; TRBD2 aligns across 12 bases. This CDR3 is 16 amino acids long. The germline V gene encodes CDR1 LGHDT and CDR2 YNNKEL (reference sequence). Unmatched junction bases numbered 7, after V lost 4 bases and J lost 3 bases. CDR3 protein: CASSPLSLAGGYEQYF. The CDR3 nucleotides are TGTGCCAGCAGCCCCCTCTCACTAGCGGGGGGCTACGAGCAGTACTTC.

This clone has more than one count but fewer than ten. V and J are TRBV1 and TRBJ1-3; the D call TRBD1 from the table was never checked on the DNA. TRBV1 is recorded as a pseudogene. There are 18 residues in the CDR3. CDR3 coding DNA: TGCACCAGCAGGCGGCCGCGGGACAGTCTTGTCTCTGGAAACACCATATATTTT. Its translation is CTSRRPRDSLVSGNTIYF.

The V and J genes are TRBV30 and TRBJ1-5; no clear D gene. The ends were cut back, 4 bases at V and 3 bases at J, with 10 bases in the middle. Germline V lookup: CDR1 GTSNPN, CDR2 SVGIG (reference sequence). The CDR3 is 13 residues long. CDR3 sequence reads: CAWNEGLNQPQHF. The CDR3 coding sequence is TGTGCCTGGAACGAGGGCCTCAATCAGCCCCAGCATTTT. Looking up the rest from reference TRBV30 and TRBJ1-5 gives the full variable domain: SQTIHQWPATLVQPVGSPLSLECTVEGTSNPNLYWYRQAAGRGLQLLFYSVGIGQISSEVPQNLSASRPQDRQFILSSKKLLLSDSGFYLCAWNEGLNQPQHFGDGTRLSIL.

This chain uses TRBV19 with TRBJ1-3; possible D gene TRBD1, 6 bases. Germline lookup yields CDR1 LNHDA and CDR2 SQIVND (reference sequence). V lost 3 bases and J lost 2, with 17 bases in between. The CDR3 consists of 17 residues. The CDR3 protein is CASSIQVNRAAGNTIYF. The CDR3 DNA is TGTGCCAGTAGTATTCAAGTAAACAGGGCGGCTGGAAACACCATATATTTT.

The chain uses TRBV5-4 and TRBJ2-7, with a weak D call TRBD1 (6 bases). V lost 5 bases, J lost 7 bases, and 19 bases lay in between. The germline V gene encodes CDR1 SGHNT and CDR2 YYREEE (reference sequence). The CDR3 runs 14 residues. The chain's CDR3 is CASRNSVGAREQYF. CDR3 DNA: TGTGCCAGCAGAAACTCGGTGGGGGCGCGGGAGCAGTACTTC. Full variable domain (missing parts from reference TRBV5-4 and TRBJ2-7): ETGVTQSPTHLIKTRGQQVTLRCSSQSGHNTVSWYQQALGQGPQFIFQYYREEENGRGNFPPRFSGLQFPNYSSELNVNALELDDSALYLCASRNSVGAREQYFGPGTRLTVT.

CDR3 coding DNA: TGTGCCTCGGACGGGGGTGGAGGGCAAGAGACCCAGTACTTC. It is translated as CASDGGGGQETQYF. The chain has TRBV6-5 and TRBJ2-5; perhaps TRBD2 as D (6 bases). CDR1 and CDR2 (germline): MNHEY, SVGAGI. The V gene lost 11 bases and the J gene lost 2 bases, with 18 bases spanning the gap. The CDR3 is 14 residues long.

The chain is built from TRBV19 and TRBJ2-1; D ambiguous. CDR3 size: 17 residues. CDR1 is LNHDA and CDR2 is SQIVND in the germline V gene (reference sequence). Trimming pared 7 bases from V and 7 bases from J, leaving 26 bases between. As DNA, the CDR3 is TGTGCCAGTAATAATTATTTAAGAGCGAAATCACCTAATGAGCAGTTCTTC. Its translation is CASNNYLRAKSPNEQFF.

The chain has TRBV3-1 (or the pseudogene TRBV3-2) and TRBJ2-5; a weak D match, TRBD1 (5 bases). CDR1 and CDR2 from the germline V gene are LGHDT and YNNKEL (reference sequence). The CDR3 covers 16 residues. V lost 0 bases to trimming and J lost 2 bases, with 13 bases between them. The CDR3 region is CASSQDLLDSQETQYF. The CDR3 DNA sequence: TGTGCCAGCAGCCAAGATCTCCTTGACAGTCAAGAGACCCAGTACTTC.

The chain couples TRBV18 to TRBJ1-1; no definite D call. The CDR3 has 13 residues. V was cut by 0 bases and J by 8 bases, with 10 bases left in between. CDR1 and CDR2 (germline): KGHSH, LQKENI. DNA of the CDR3: TGTGCCAGCTCACCACCGGTCACGGGGGAAGCTTTCTTT. Protein product: CASSPPVTGEAFF.

CDR3 amino acids: CATSDSIAGHTDTQYF. The CDR3 nucleotides are TGTGCCACCAGTGATTCCATAGCGGGGCACACAGATACGCAGTATTTT. The gene calls are TRBV24-1 and TRBJ2-3, with 8 positions matching TRBD2. Losses at the gene ends were 2 bases for V and 2 bases for J; bases not matched to a gene: 5. The CDR3 consists of 16 residues. Germline CDR1 and CDR2: KGHDR and SFDVKD.

This chain uses TRBV27 with TRBJ2-7; 12 bases align to TRBD1. The V and J ends lost 5 bases and 4 bases, in that order; junction bases with no gene match: 3. Per germline, CDR1 MNHEY and CDR2 SMNVEV (reference sequence). The CDR3 is 14 amino acids. CDR3 sequence (DNA): TGTGCCAGCAGTCGGGGACAGGGGGCTTACGAGCAGTACTTC. Its translation: CASSRGQGAYEQYF.

The gene calls are TRBV28 and TRBJ2-7, with 7 bases identical to TRBD1. The CDR3 is 15 amino acids. Germline-derived CDR1 and CDR2 are MDHEN and SYDVKM. The trim removed 2 bases at V and 1 base at J, leaving 5 bases unmatched. CDR3 protein: CASSLRGTASYEQYF. The CDR3 region has the DNA TGTGCCAGCAGTTTAAGAGGGACAGCTTCCTACGAGCAGTACTTC.

This chain joins TRBV2 and TRBJ1-1, with unresolved D. The CDR3 has 15 amino acids. V lost 5 bases to trimming and J lost 0 bases, with 13 bases between them. Looked up from germline, CDR1 is SNHLY and CDR2 is FYNNEI. DNA of the CDR3: TGTGCCAGCAGTCCCGAGGGAGCCCTGAACACTGAAGCTTTCTTT. It codes for CASSPEGALNTEAFF.

The V call is TRBV29-1, the J call TRBJ1-1; D is unresolved. Germline V CDR1 and CDR2: SQVTM, ANQGSEA. The CDR3 is 12 residues long. The germline V and J ends were trimmed by 7 bases and 0 bases, with 9 bases remaining between them. The CDR3, as DNA: TGCAGCGCGCAGGCCCTGAACACTGAAGCTTTCTTT. Protein sequence: CSAQALNTEAFF.

This clone was seen many times. The chain is built from TRBV6-5 and TRBJ1-2; D is undetermined. CDR1 MNHEY and CDR2 SVGAGI come from the germline V gene. The CDR3 contains 15 residues. The ends were cut back, 4 bases at V and 0 bases at J, with 12 bases in the middle. CDR3 sequence (DNA): TGTGCCAGCAGTTCCCGAACTTCTTCTAACTATGGCTACACCTTC. Translation gives CASSSRTSSNYGYTF.

This chain connects TRBV13 to TRBJ2-7; D might be TRBD1 (7 bases). The CDR3 is 15 amino acids. V lost 4 bases, J lost 7 bases, and 20 bases lay in between. Germline CDR1 reads PRHDT; CDR2 reads FYEKMQ (reference sequence). The CDR3 here is CASSSRDSPGGEQYF. CDR3 in DNA: TGTGCCAGCAGCTCGAGGGACAGTCCAGGAGGGGAGCAGTACTTC.

The chain links TRBV5-6 to TRBJ2-7; D is possibly TRBD1 (6 bases). The CDR3 is 17 amino acids. Looked up from germline, CDR1 is SGHDT and CDR2 is YYEEEE. V lost 2 bases to trimming and J lost 3 bases, with 21 bases between them. The CDR3 bases are TGTGCCAGCAGCTTTGATACGATTCGGACAGACTTCTACGAGCAGTACTTC. This gives the protein CASSFDTIRTDFYEQYF.

This clone has more than one count but fewer than ten. V gene TRBV2 combines with J gene TRBJ2-7; tentatively, D is TRBD1 (6 bases). Trimming took off 2 bases at V and 1 base at J, with 6 bases between the two ends. CDR3 length: 13 residues. From germline, CDR1 is SNHLY and CDR2 FYNNEI. This CDR3 reads CASSEQGSYEQYF. The CDR3 DNA is TGTGCCAGCAGTGAACAGGGGTCCTACGAGCAGTACTTC.

The chain has TRBV7-9 and TRBJ1-2; the D is unclear. V lost 0 bases, J lost 8 bases, and 10 bases lay in between. This CDR3 comprises 13 residues. The V gene's germline CDR1 is SEHNR and CDR2 FQNEAQ (reference sequence). CDR3 loop: CASSLALVYGYTF. In nucleotides, the CDR3 is TGTGCCAGCAGCTTAGCGCTAGTGTACGGCTACACCTTC.

The V and J genes are TRBV5-1 and TRBJ1-1; D is possibly TRBD1 (6 bases). This CDR3 is 16 amino acids long. The V gene lost 4 bases and the J gene lost 3 bases, with 19 bases spanning the gap. The V gene's germline CDR1 is SGHRS and CDR2 YFSETQ. CDR3 in amino acids: CASSRGTAMIHTEAFF. CDR3 coding DNA: TGCGCCAGCAGCAGGGGGACGGCCATGATACACACTGAAGCTTTCTTT.

The sample holds one count of this clone. The genes are TRBV9 and TRBJ2-7; 9 positions agree with TRBD1. This CDR3 region has 14 residues. J was trimmed by 6 bases and V by 5 bases; bases with no gene match: 9. From germline, CDR1 is SGDLS and CDR2 YYNGEE. The CDR3 loop reads CASSGPGQGGEQYF. CDR3 DNA sequence: TGTGCCAGCAGTGGCCCGGGACAGGGAGGCGAGCAGTACTTC.

The chain joins TRBV6-5 to TRBJ1-5; no reliable D call. Trimming took off 6 bases at V and 4 bases at J, with 13 bases between the two ends. The CDR3 spans 14 residues. Germline CDR1 reads MNHEY; CDR2 reads SVGAGI. DNA for the CDR3: TGTGCCAGCAGGATTACACAGAAAAATCAGCCCCAGCATTTT. This sequence encodes CASRITQKNQPQHF.